The 5 T cell receptor beta chains below all came from one sample that was sequenced in a study of tissue T cells after allogeneic stem cell transplantation. The method was immunoSEQ multiplex PCR; TCRdb's version includes in-frame clones alone and lacks a portion of them. The data show 5,000 or so clones, with roughly half seen just once and about a tenth held by the top ten. Time point here: mouse harvest day 7 after allogeneic transplant. Tail vein injection delivered 10^7 T-cell-depleted bone marrow cells and 10^6 splenic CD5+ T cells. Sequencing used gut tissue. Receptors were obtained from a female BALB/c mouse given C57BL/6 T cells with graft-versus-host disease after an allogeneic hematopoietic cell transplant.

Turning to this clone: Mouse gene names apply. Sequencing ends 1 residue short of the CDR3 end; the germline J gene provides the rest. This chain connects TRBV26 to TRBJ1-1; D gene unclear. The length of the CDR3 is 13 residues. The germline CDR1 and CDR2 sequences are KGHPV and FQNQEV (reference sequence). Trimming took off 2 bases at V and 1 base at J, with 5 bases between the two ends. The CDR3 sequence is CASSLEGNTEVFF. The CDR3 DNA, read in part, is TGTGCCAGCAGTCTGGAGGGGAACACAGAAGTCTTC.

Turning to this clone: Germline and genes: mouse. The DNA ends 1 residue before the CDR3 does, and the rest of the CDR3 is filled in from the germline J gene. This chain uses TRBV12-2 with TRBJ2-5; maybe TRBD1 (6 bases). Germline V CDR1 and CDR2: SGHLS, HYDKME. The ends were cut back, 0 bases at V and 6 bases at J, with 9 bases in the middle. The length of the CDR3 is 13 residues. CDR3 DNA (partial): TGTGCCAGCTCTCTCGATAGGGGGGACACCCAGTAC. This sequence encodes CASSLDRGDTQY. The whole CDR3 reads CASSLDRGDTQYF.

About this clone: Gene names denote mouse genes. The read comes to an end 1 residue before the CDR3 does, leaving the germline J gene to fill in the end. The chain is built from TRBV3 and TRBJ2-4, with 7 bases that match TRBD2. CDR1 and CDR2 from the germline V gene are SNHLY and FYNGKV (reference sequence). The ends lost 5 bases at V and 6 bases at J; junction bases unmatched: 8. The CDR3 runs to 14 residues. The CDR3 DNA, read in part, is TGTGCCAGCAGCCCCCGGGGGGGGTTTAACACCTTGTAC. Its translation: CASSPRGGFNTLY. The full CDR3 sequence reads CASSPRGGFNTLYF.

About this clone itself: Gene names and germline match the mouse. The read ends 1 residue early relative to the CDR3; the germline J gene fills the gap. This chain uses TRBV5 with TRBJ2-2; 8 nucleotides line up with TRBD2. Germline assignment: CDR1 LGHNA and CDR2 YNLKQL (reference sequence). After removal of 0 bases from V and 1 base from J, the junction contained 1 base not matched to a gene. There are 16 residues in the CDR3. CDR3 amino acids: CASSQEWGGNTGQLYF. CDR3 DNA, as far as it was read: TGTGCCAGCAGCCAAGAGTGGGGGGGAAACACCGGGCAGCTCTAC.

This clone was seen a few times. Gene names denote mouse genes. The DNA ends 1 residue before the CDR3 does, and the rest of the CDR3 is filled in from the germline J gene. This chain uses TRBV26 with TRBJ1-6, with a possible D match to TRBD1 (5 bases). TRBJ1-6 is filed as an ORF, its function uncertain. Deletions cut 0 bases from V and 8 bases from J, with 11 bases between. The CDR3 consists of 15 residues. CDR1 is KGHPV and CDR2 is FQNQEV in the germline V gene (reference sequence). The sequenced part of the CDR3 DNA is TGTGCCAGCAGTCTGTCGCCAGGGAAAGATTCGCCCCTCTAC. Encoded protein: CASSLSPGKDSPLY. The full CDR3 reads CASSLSPGKDSPLYF.